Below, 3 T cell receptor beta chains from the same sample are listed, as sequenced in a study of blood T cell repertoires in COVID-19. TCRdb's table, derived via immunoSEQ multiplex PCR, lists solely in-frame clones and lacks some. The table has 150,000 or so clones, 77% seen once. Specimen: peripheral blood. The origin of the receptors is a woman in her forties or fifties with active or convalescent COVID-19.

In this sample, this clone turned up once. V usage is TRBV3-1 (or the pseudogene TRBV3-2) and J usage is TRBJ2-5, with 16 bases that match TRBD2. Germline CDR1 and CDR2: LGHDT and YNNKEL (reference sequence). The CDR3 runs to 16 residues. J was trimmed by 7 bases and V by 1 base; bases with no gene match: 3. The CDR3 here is CASSQGGLAGGVTQYF. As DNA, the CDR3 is TGTGCCAGCAGCCAAGGGGGACTAGCGGGAGGGGTGACCCAGTACTTC.

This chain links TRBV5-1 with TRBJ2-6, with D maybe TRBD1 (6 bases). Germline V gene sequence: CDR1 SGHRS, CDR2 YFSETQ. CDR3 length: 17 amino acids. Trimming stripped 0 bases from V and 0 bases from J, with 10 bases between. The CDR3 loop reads CASSLGQVGSGANVLTF. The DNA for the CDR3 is TGCGCCAGCAGCTTGGGACAGGTTGGCTCTGGGGCCAACGTCCTGACTTTC.

In DNA, the CDR3 is TGTGCCAGTACCCGACGGGGGTACACTGAAGCTTTCTTT. This sequence encodes CASTRRGYTEAFF. The chain combines TRBV19 with TRBJ1-1, with a tentative D call TRBD1 (5 bases). The V gene's germline CDR1 is LNHDA and CDR2 SQIVND (reference sequence). V lost 7 bases to trimming and J lost 3 bases, with 12 bases between them. CDR3 length: 13 amino acids. Supplemented by reference TRBV19 and TRBJ1-1, the full variable domain reads DGGITQSPKYLFRKEGQNVTLSCEQNLNHDAMYWYRQDPGQGLRLIYYSQIVNDFQKGDIAEGYSVSREKKESFPLTVTSAQKNPTAFYLCASTRRGYTEAFFGQGTRLTVV.